These 7 T cell receptor beta chains share one sample of origin, sequenced in a study of T cell responses to AZD1222 COVID-19 vaccine. The assay was immunoSEQ multiplex PCR, and TCRdb's table has in-frame clones only and misses some. Of approximately 100,000 clones listed, 93% are singletons. The sample here was peripheral blood, taken on day 0 of AZD1222 vaccination. The receptor source for this set is an adult in good health.

The chain recombines TRBV6-5 with TRBJ1-2; TRBD1 might be the D (5 bases). This CDR3 comprises 15 residues. Germline lookup yields CDR1 MNHEY and CDR2 SVGAGI. The V end lost 7 bases, the J end lost 0 bases, and 15 bases lay between the germline ends. DNA for the CDR3: TGTGCCAGCAAACGAACAGCGACAGCTAACTATGGCTACACCTTC. It yields the protein CASKRTATANYGYTF.

A single count supports this clone. CDR3 coding DNA: TGTGCCAGCAGTTCATCCAGGAGCACAGATACGCAGTATTTT. It specifies CASSSSRSTDTQYF. V is TRBV6-5 and J is TRBJ2-3; D ambiguous. CDR3 size: 14 residues. The V end lost 4 bases, the J end lost 0 bases, and 8 bases lay between the germline ends. CDR1 and CDR2 from the germline V gene are MNHEY and SVGAGI.

This clone was counted a single time. The CDR3 bases are TGCGCCAGCAAACCCTCTACCGTAAGCTCCTACGAGCAGTACTTC. Its protein is CASKPSTVSSYEQYF. The V gene is TRBV5-1, the J gene TRBJ2-7; D unclear. The CDR3 is 15 amino acids. Germline V gene lookup returns CDR1 SGHRS and CDR2 YFSETQ. The V gene lost 6 bases and the J gene lost 0 bases, with 16 bases spanning the gap.

In DNA form, the CDR3 reads TGTGCCAGCAGCACTAGAGTGAGGGATACGCAGTATTTT. It translates to CASSTRVRDTQYF. This chain joins TRBV2 and TRBJ2-3, with D possibly being TRBD2 (5 bases). V was shortened by 6 bases and J by 6 bases, with 13 bases between the two germline ends. CDR3 length: 13 residues. Germline V gives CDR1 SNHLY, CDR2 FYNNEI.

The genes are TRBV4-2 and TRBJ1-4; D possibly corresponds to TRBD1 (5 bases). Trimming removed 4 bases at V and 2 bases at J, with 14 bases between. This CDR3 is 16 amino acids long. Germline V gene data show CDR1 as LGHNA and CDR2 as YNFKEQ. CDR3 region: CASSRAVAGTNEKLFF. The CDR3 DNA reads TGTGCCAGCAGCCGAGCGGTGGCAGGGACTAATGAAAAACTGTTTTTT.

This chain links TRBV24-1 with TRBJ2-3; the D gene is possibly TRBD1 (5 bases). The CDR3 runs to 13 residues. V was trimmed by 6 bases and J by 3 bases, leaving 9 bases between them. CDR1 is KGHDR, CDR2 SFDVKD, per germline. In nucleotides, the CDR3 is TGTGCCACCAGTTTGACAGTTACAGATACGCAGTATTTT. Encoded protein: CATSLTVTDTQYF.

The J gene is TRBJ2-5, the V gene TRBV5-5, with D perhaps matching TRBD1 (5 bases). Per germline, CDR1 SGHKS and CDR2 YYEKEE (reference sequence). CDR3 size: 15 residues. Trimming stripped 5 bases from V and 5 bases from J, with 19 bases between. The CDR3, as DNA: TGTGCCAGCAGTTCTATTGGGGCAGTTTTGGAGACCCAGTACTTC. Translation gives CASSSIGAVLETQYF.